This T cell receptor beta chain is drawn from a study of blood T cell repertoires in COVID-19. Study context: PBMCs, B-cell-depleted T cells, or T cells were the source of the cDNA or gDNA that made up the material.

As processed by the authors: Reference gene primer amplification yielded estimated nucleated cell counts. Clones were sequenced by immunoSEQ multiplex PCR, and TCRdb holds only the in-frame ones, with some missing. D and trimming were read from the DNA, whereas the V and J calls and clone size are those reported in that table. Of about 16,000 clones listed, approximately 88% are singletons. Trimming cost V 5 bases and J 8 bases, with 16 bases left between them. Germline V lookup: CDR1 LNHNV, CDR2 YYDKDF (reference sequence). The CDR3 spans 14 residues. This receptor was taken from a human donor in a cohort sampled during active COVID-19. Sequenced input: peripheral blood. V and J are TRBV15 and TRBJ1-3; D call uncertain. The DNA for the CDR3 is TGTGCCACCAGCCTCGGCAGCGGGAGGGACACCATATATTTT. Protein sequence: CATSLGSGRDTIYF.